This T cell receptor beta chain originates from a study of regulatory T cells in long-lasting Graves disease. Study in general: Recently diagnosed Graves' patients had received antithyroid drugs for under 3 months.

Both iRepertoire HTBI primers and Arm-PCR of CDR3 regions were used to build the TCR beta libraries. In TCRdb, the multiplex PCR reads were re-called with MiXCR into one record per CDR3 protein. The sample yields 400,000 to 500,000 distinct CDR3 sequences, around 13% seen once. Time point here: newly diagnosed GD, antithyroid drugs for less than 3 months. Construction of the TCR library relied on RNA isolated from PBMCs. The germline V gene encodes CDR1 SGHAT and CDR2 FQNNGV. CDR3 length: 17 residues. The V and J ends lost 2 bases and 5 bases, in that order; junction bases with no gene match: 8. Comments on this clonotype: This may be a read error: a much more frequent sequence differs by one nucleotide.

A further study also used this sample, focusing on T cells in Graves' hyperthyroidism and ophthalmopathy. That source reports: Primed by the HTBI set, a first-round RT-PCR was run on the TCR CDR3.

This chain uses TRBV11-2 with TRBJ2-1; TRBD2 matches 11 bases. Here the sequenced sample was peripheral blood mononuclear cells (PBMCs), taken at new diagnosis, from a patient treated with antithyroid drugs. This sequence was found in a woman aged 45-59 years with Graves disease. CDR3 in amino acids: CASSLLVLAGANNEQFF. CDR3 in DNA: TGTGCCAGCAGCTTACTAGTACTAGCGGGGGCCAACAATGAGCAGTTCTTC.